Listed below are T cell receptor beta chains from one sample, sequenced in a study of STAT5B mutations in CD4+ large granular lymphocyte leukemia. Sequencing used immunoSEQ multiplex PCR; TCRdb keeps in-frame clones, though not all of them. The sample yields some 30,000 clones, roughly 80% seen once. Sequenced sample: CD4+ T cells from blood buffy coats. All receptors come from a human donor in good health. Each CDR3 is given with its conserved first and last residue. A D gene is named only where the DNA matches it firmly. Only some rows state a clone size, as once, few, many or a class for expanded clones.

TRBD2,TRBV2,NA,TRBJ2-3,15,CASSDRGLATDTQYF,TGTGCCAGCAGTGATAGAGGACTAGCTACAGATACGCAGTATTTT
NA,TRBV28,NA,TRBJ1-5,12,CASSQGSRPQHF,TGTGCCAGCAGTCAGGGAAGTAGGCCCCAGCATTTT
NA,TRBV5-1,NA,TRBJ2-7,15,CASRLEHSSFYEQYF,TGCGCCAGCAGGTTGGAGCACAGTTCTTTCTACGAGCAGTACTTC
NA,TRBV5-1,NA,TRBJ2-5,11,CASSLGREQYF,TGCGCCAGCAGCTTGGGCAGGGAGCAGTACTTC
TRBD2,TRBV5-1,NA,TRBJ2-2,16,CASSLTSGRAFGELFF,TGCGCCAGCAGCTTGACAAGCGGGAGGGCCTTCGGGGAGCTGTTTTTT
NA,TRBV5-1,few,TRBJ1-4,14,CASSYRAEGEKLFF,TGCGCCAGCAGCTACCGAGCCGAGGGTGAAAAACTGTTTTTT
NA,TRBV5-4,few,TRBJ2-1,16,CASSFKGQSSYNEQFF,TGTGCCAGCAGCTTCAAAGGGCAGAGCTCCTACAATGAGCAGTTCTTC
NA,TRBV28,NA,TRBJ1-1,15,CASSLTPQGNTEAFF,TGTGCCAGCAGTTTAACCCCGCAGGGGAACACTGAAGCTTTCTTT
NA,TRBV27,NA,TRBJ2-7,14,CASSNRGLRYEQYF,TGTGCCAGCAGTAACCGGGGGCTTCGCTACGAGCAGTACTTC
NA,TRBV5-6,once,TRBJ1-1,15,CASSSGATLNTEAFF,TGTGCCAGCAGCTCTGGGGCCACCTTGAACACTGAAGCTTTCTTT
NA,TRBV30,few,TRBJ1-3,14,CAWRRLVSGNTIYF,TGTGCCTGGAGACGCCTCGTCTCTGGAAACACCATATATTTT
NA,TRBV7-9,once,TRBJ1-1,13,CASSGRTNTEAFF,TGTGCCAGCTCGGGACGGACGAACACTGAAGCTTTCTTT
NA,TRBV28,once,TRBJ2-5,11,CASNDGGTQYF,TGTGCCAGCAACGACGGAGGGACCCAGTACTTC
TRBD1,TRBV25-1,NA,TRBJ1-1,15,CASRQQGGVISEAFF,TGTGCCAGCAGACAACAGGGGGGAGTCATATCTGAAGCTTTCTTT
NA,TRBV7-8,once,TRBJ2-7,16,CASSLQGRYPYYEQYF,TGTGCCAGCAGCTTACAGGGGCGTTATCCCTACTACGAGCAGTACTTC
TRBD1,TRBV28,NA,TRBJ1-5,14,CASSTRTGGSPQHF,TGTGCCAGCAGTACCCGGACAGGCGGATCGCCCCAGCATTTT
NA,TRBV29-1,NA,TRBJ2-4,12,CSVELVENIQYF,TGCAGCGTTGAACTAGTGGAAAACATTCAGTACTTC
TRBD1,TRBV10-3,NA,TRBJ1-2,13,CAISEQGAYGYTF,TGTGCCATCAGTGAACAGGGGGCATATGGCTACACCTTC
NA,TRBV5-1,NA,TRBJ2-7,16,CASSSGQSPPNYEQYF,TGCGCCAGCAGCTCCGGACAGTCCCCCCCTAACTACGAGCAGTACTTC
TRBD1,TRBV29-1,NA,TRBJ1-1,16,CSVLDRVKRMNTEAFF,TGCAGCGTCCTGGACAGGGTGAAGAGGATGAACACTGAAGCTTTCTTT
NA,TRBV4-3,NA,TRBJ2-3,17,CASSQDRTWAGTDTQYF,TGCGCCAGCAGCCAAGATCGGACCTGGGCAGGCACAGATACGCAGTATTTT
TRBD2,TRBV7-2,once,TRBJ2-1,15,CASSKPTSGTNEQFF,TGTGCCAGCAGCAAACCGACTAGCGGGACAAATGAGCAGTTCTTC
TRBD2,TRBV4-3,NA,TRBJ2-1,16,CASSRETSGRYNEQFF,TGCGCCAGCAGCCGAGAGACTAGCGGGAGATACAATGAGCAGTTCTTC
TRBD2,TRBV4-1,NA,TRBJ2-1,16,CASSPSSGRTYNEQFF,TGCGCCAGCAGCCCGTCTAGCGGGAGGACGTACAATGAGCAGTTCTTC
NA,TRBV5-1,NA,TRBJ2-1,14,CASSRGSWDNEQFF,TGCGCCAGCAGTCGAGGGAGTTGGGACAATGAGCAGTTCTTC
NA,TRBV5-1,NA,TRBJ2-5,15,CASSSGGNFQETQYF,TGCGCCAGCAGCTCTGGGGGCAACTTCCAAGAGACCCAGTACTTC
NA,TRBV30,NA,TRBJ1-4,11,CAWRHGEKLFF,TGTGCCTGGAGGCACGGCGAAAAACTGTTTTTT
NA,TRBV11-2,once,TRBJ1-1,13,CASSFTQGREAFF,TGTGCCAGCAGCTTTACCCAGGGAAGAGAAGCTTTCTTT
NA,TRBV18,few,TRBJ2-5,13,CASSPGSPETQYF,TGTGCCAGCTCACCAGGGAGTCCCGAGACCCAGTACTTC
NA,TRBV4-1,few,TRBJ2-2,17,CASNDRTALGGTGELFF,TGCGCCAGCAACGACAGGACCGCCCTGGGAGGCACCGGGGAGCTGTTTTTT
NA,TRBV6-1,NA,TRBJ1-5,15,CASSEVAYSNQPQHF,TGTGCCAGCAGTGAAGTGGCTTATAGCAATCAGCCCCAGCATTTT
NA,TRBV27,NA,TRBJ2-7,14,CASRSGGSLYEQYF,TGTGCCAGCAGGTCAGGGGGGTCCCTCTACGAGCAGTACTTC
NA,TRBV15,NA,TRBJ2-5,13,CATSRVRQETQYF,TGTGCCACCAGCAGAGTAAGGCAAGAGACCCAGTACTTC
NA,TRBV6-5,NA,TRBJ2-7,12,CASSYQIYEQYF,TGTGCCAGCAGTTACCAAATCTACGAGCAGTACTTC
TRBD2,TRBV27,medium-sized,TRBJ2-1,15,CASRLGLADINEQFF,TGTGCCAGCAGACTGGGACTAGCGGACATCAATGAGCAGTTCTTC
TRBD1,TRBV7-9,NA,TRBJ2-5,18,CASSPGEVGPGGRETQYF,TGTGCCAGCAGCCCAGGGGAGGTGGGGCCAGGGGGCCGGGAGACCCAGTACTTC